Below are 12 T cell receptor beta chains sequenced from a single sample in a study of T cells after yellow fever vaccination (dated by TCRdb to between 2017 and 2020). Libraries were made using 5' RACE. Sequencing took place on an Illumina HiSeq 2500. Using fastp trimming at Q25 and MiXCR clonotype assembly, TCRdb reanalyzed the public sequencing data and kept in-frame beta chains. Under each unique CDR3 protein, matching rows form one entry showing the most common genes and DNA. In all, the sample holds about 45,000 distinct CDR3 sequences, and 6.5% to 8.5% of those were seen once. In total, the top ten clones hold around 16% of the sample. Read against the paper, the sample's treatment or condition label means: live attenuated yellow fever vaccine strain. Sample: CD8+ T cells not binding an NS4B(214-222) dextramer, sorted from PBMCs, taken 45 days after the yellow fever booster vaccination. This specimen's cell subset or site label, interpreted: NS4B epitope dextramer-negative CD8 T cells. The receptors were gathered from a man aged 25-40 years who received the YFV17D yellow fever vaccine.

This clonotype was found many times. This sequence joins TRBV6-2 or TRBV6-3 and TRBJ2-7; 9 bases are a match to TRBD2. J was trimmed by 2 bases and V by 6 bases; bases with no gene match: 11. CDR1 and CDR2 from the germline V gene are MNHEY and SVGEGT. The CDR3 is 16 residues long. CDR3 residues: CASRSLAGGETYEQYF. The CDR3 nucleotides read TGTGCCAGCAGGTCACTAGCGGGTGGAGAAACCTACGAGCAGTACTTC.

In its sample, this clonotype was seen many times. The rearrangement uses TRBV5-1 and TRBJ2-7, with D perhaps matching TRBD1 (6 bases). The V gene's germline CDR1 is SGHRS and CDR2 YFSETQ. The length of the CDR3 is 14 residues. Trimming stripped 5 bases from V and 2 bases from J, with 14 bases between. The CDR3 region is CASSVDSGTYEQYF. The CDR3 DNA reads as TGCGCCAGCAGTGTGGACAGCGGTACCTACGAGCAGTACTTC.

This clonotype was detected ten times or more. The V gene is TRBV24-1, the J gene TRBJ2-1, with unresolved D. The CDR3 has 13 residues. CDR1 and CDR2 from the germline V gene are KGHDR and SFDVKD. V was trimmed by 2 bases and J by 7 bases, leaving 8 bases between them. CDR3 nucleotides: TGTGCCACCAGTGATTCCTGGGTGAATGAGCAGTTCTTC. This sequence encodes CATSDSWVNEQFF.

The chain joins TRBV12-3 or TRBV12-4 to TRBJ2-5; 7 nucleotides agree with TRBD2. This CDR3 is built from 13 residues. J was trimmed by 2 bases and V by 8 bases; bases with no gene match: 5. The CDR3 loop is CASSSGVQETQYF. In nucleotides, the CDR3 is TGTGCCAGCTCGAGCGGGGTTCAAGAGACCCAGTACTTC.

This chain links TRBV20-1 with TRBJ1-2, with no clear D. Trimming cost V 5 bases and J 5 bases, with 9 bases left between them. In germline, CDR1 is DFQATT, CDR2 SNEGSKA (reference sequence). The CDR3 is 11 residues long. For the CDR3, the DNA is TGCAGTGCTCCCTCGGCGTATGGCTACACCTTC. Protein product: CSAPSAYGYTF.

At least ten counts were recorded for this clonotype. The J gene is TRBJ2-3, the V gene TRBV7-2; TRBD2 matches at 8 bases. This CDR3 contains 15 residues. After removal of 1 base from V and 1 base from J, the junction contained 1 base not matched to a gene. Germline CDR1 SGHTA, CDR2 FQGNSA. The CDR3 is CASSLVLAGTDTQYF. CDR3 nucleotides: TGTGCCAGCAGCTTAGTACTAGCGGGCACAGATACGCAGTATTTT.

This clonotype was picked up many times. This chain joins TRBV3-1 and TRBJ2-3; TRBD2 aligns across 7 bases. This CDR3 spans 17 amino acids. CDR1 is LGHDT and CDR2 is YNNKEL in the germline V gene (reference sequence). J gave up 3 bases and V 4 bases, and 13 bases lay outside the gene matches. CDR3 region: CASSPSLGEGQTDTQYF. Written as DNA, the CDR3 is TGTGCCAGCAGCCCCTCGTTGGGGGAGGGCCAAACAGATACGCAGTATTTT.

The CDR3 protein is CASSDPQNTEAFF. CDR3 DNA sequence: TGTGCCAGCAGTGACCCACAGAACACTGAAGCTTTCTTT. V gene TRBV2 combines with J gene TRBJ1-1; D call uncertain. Germline assignment: CDR1 SNHLY and CDR2 FYNNEI. V was clipped by 3 bases and J by 1 base, with 6 bases between them. The CDR3 extends over 13 amino acids.

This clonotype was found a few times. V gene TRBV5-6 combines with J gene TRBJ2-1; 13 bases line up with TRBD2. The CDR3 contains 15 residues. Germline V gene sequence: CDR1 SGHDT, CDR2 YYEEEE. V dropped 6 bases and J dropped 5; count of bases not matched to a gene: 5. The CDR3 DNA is TGTGCCAGCACCCCCGGACTAGCGGGAGACAATGAGCAGTTCTTC. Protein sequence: CASTPGLAGDNEQFF.

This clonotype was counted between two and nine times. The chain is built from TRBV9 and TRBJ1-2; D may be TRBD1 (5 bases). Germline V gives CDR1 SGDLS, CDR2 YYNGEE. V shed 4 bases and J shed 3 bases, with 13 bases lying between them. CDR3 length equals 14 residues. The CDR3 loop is CASSLNRRDYGYTF. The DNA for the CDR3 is TGTGCCAGCAGCTTAAACAGGAGGGACTATGGCTACACCTTC.

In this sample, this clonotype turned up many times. This CDR3 reads CASSLVSYRGSVDTGELFF. The CDR3 nucleotides read TGTGCCAGCAGCTTAGTGTCGTACAGAGGCAGCGTGGACACCGGGGAGCTGTTTTTT. The chain combines TRBV11-3 with TRBJ2-2; D unresolved. V lost 1 base to trimming and J lost 3 bases, with 21 bases between them. This CDR3 is 19 amino acids long. In germline, CDR1 is SGHNT, CDR2 YENEEA.

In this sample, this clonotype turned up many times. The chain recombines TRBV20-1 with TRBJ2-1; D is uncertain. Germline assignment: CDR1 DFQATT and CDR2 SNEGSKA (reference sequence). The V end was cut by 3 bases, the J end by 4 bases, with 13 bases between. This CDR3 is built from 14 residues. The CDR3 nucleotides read TGCAGTGCTAGTCTGTCATGGCAATACAATGAGCAGTTCTTC. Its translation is CSASLSWQYNEQFF.